This T cell receptor (beta chain) emerged from a study of cytomegalovirus exposure and HLA in healthy donors. Per germline, CDR1 MDHEN and CDR2 SYDVKM. The CDR3 covers 10 residues. Trimming left V 8 bases short and J 6 bases short, with 8 bases between. Comment on this clone: What it binds is unknown.

Overall study results and limits: Previously analyzed data showed that most TCR beta V segments were productive at a frequency of about 87% or about 30%. CMV serostatus stood as the only immune exposure information on hand.

The PCR contained 60 Vbeta and 13 Jbeta primers. Here immunoSEQ multiplex PCR was the method, and the copy in TCRdb shows in-frame clones only, minus some. The sample has under 100,000 clones, about 73% seen once; the top ten hold less than 15%. This clonotype was sampled from a woman aged 45-65 years in good health and CMV-seropositive. Sequenced material: PBMCs. The chain uses TRBV28 and TRBJ2-7, with D possibly TRBD2 on 5 matching bases. The CDR3 spells CASLGGEQYF. CDR3 nucleotide sequence: TGTGCCAGCTTAGGAGGCGAGCAGTACTTC.